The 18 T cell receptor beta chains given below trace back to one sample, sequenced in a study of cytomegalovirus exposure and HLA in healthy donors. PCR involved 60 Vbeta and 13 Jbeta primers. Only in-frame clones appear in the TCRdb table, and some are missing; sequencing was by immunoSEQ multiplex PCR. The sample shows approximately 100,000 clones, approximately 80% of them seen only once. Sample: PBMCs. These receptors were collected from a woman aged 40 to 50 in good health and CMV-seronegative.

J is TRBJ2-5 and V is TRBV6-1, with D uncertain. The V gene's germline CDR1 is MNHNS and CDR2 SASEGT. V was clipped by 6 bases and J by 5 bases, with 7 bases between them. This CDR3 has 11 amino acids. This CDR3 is CASRNGETQYF. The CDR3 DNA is TGTGCCAGCAGAAACGGGGAGACCCAGTACTTC.

The CDR3 nucleotides read TGTGCCAGCAGTATACAGGGAACCTACGAGCAGTACTTC. This encodes CASSIQGTYEQYF. This chain joins TRBV11-2 and TRBJ2-7, with D possibly TRBD1 on 6 matching bases. Germline lookup yields CDR1 SGHAT and CDR2 FQNNGV. V lost 6 bases and J 2 bases, leaving 11 bases between the germline ends. The length of the CDR3 is 13 residues.

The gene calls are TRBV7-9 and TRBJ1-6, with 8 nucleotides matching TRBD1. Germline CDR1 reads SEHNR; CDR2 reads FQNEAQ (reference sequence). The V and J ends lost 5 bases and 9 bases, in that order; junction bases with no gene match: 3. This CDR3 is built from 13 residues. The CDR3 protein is CASSRTGRSPLHF. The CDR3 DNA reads TGTGCCAGCAGCCGGACAGGGCGTTCACCCCTCCACTTT.

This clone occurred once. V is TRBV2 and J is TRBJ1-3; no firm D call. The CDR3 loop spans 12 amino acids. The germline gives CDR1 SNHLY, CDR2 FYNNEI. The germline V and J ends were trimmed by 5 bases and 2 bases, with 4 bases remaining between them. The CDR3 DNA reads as TGTGCCAGCAGTAGAGCTGGAAACACCATATATTTT. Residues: CASSRAGNTIYF.

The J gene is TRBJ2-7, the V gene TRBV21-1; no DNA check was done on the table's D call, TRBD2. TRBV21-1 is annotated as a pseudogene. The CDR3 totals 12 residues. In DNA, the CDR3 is TGTGCCAGCACCAGCGGGGACGACGAGCAGTACTTC. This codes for CASTSGDDEQYF.

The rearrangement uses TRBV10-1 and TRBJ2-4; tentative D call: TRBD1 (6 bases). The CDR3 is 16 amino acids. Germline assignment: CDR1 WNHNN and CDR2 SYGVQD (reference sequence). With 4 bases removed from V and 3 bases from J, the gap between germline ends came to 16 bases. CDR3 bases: TGCGCCAGCAGTGCGCCGGGACAAATATTCAAAAACATTCAGTACTTC. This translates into CASSAPGQIFKNIQYF.

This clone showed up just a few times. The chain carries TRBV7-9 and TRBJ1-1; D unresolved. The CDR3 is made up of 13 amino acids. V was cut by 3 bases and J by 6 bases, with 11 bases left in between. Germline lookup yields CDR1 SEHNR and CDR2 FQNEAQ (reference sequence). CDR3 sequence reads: CASSFPQAPEAFF. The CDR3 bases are TGTGCCAGCAGCTTCCCTCAGGCGCCTGAAGCTTTCTTT.

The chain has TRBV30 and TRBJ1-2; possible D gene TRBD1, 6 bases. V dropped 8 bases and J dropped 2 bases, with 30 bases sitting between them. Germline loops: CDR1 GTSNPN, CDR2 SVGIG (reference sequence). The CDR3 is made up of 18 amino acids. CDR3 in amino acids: CAPTRKDSPLLANYGYTF. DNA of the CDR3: TGTGCCCCAACGAGAAAGGACAGCCCCTTACTTGCAAACTATGGCTACACCTTC.

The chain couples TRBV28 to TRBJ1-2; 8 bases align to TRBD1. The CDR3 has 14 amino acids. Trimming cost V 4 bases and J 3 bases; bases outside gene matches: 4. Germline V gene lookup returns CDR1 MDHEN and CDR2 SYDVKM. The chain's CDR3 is CASSSGTGHYGYTF. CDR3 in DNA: TGTGCCAGCAGTTCCGGGACAGGCCACTATGGCTACACCTTC.

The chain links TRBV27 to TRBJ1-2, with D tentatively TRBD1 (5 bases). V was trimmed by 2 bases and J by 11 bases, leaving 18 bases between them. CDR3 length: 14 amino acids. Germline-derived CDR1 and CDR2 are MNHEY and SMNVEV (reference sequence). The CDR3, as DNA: TGTGCCAGCAGTTTAATACCAGAGTCGGGGGGGTACACCTTC. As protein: CASSLIPESGGYTF.

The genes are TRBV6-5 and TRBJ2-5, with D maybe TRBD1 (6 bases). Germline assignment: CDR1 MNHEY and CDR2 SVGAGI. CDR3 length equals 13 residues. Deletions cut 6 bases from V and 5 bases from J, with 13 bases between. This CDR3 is CASRRDNGETQYF. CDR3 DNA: TGTGCCAGCAGGAGGGACAACGGCGAGACCCAGTACTTC.

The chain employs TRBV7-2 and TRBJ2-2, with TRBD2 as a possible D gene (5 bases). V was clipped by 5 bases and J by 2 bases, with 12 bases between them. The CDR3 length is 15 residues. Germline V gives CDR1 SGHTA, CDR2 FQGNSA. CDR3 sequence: CASSRPGLNTGELFF. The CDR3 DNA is TGTGCCAGCAGCCGCCCCGGACTCAACACCGGGGAGCTGTTTTTT.

The CDR3 here is CAISDGTGDGYGYTF. The CDR3 DNA follows: TGTGCCATCAGTGATGGGACAGGGGATGGGTATGGCTACACCTTC. The chain uses TRBV10-3 and TRBJ1-2, with TRBD1 identical over 10 bases. CDR1 is ENHRY, CDR2 SYGVKD, per germline. The CDR3 runs to 15 residues. V was pared by 3 bases and J by 5 bases, with 6 bases of the junction left unmatched.

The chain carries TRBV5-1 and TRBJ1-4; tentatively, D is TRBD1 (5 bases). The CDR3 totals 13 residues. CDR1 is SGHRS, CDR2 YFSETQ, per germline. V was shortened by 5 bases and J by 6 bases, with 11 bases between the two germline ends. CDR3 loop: CASSQGRYEKLFF. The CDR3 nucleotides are TGCGCCAGCAGTCAGGGAAGGTATGAAAAACTGTTTTTT. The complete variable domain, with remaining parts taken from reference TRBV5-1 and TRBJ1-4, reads KAGVTQTPRYLIKTRGQQVTLSCSPISGHRSVSWYQQTPGQGLQFLFEYFSETQRNKGNFPGRFSGRQFSNSRSEMNVSTLELGDSALYLCASSQGRYEKLFFGSGTQLSVL.

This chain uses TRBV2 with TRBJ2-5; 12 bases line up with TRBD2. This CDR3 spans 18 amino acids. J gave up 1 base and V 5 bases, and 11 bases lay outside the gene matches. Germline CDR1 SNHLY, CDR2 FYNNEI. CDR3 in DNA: TGTGCCAGCAGTACGTCTAGCGGGGGGGCCGCCATCCAAGAGACCCAGTACTTC. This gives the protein CASSTSSGGAAIQETQYF.

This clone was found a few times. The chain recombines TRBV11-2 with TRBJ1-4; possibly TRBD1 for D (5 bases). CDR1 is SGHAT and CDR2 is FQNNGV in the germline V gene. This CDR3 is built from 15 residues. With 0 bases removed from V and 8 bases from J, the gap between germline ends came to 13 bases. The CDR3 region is CASSLDPRVNEKLFF. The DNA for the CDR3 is TGTGCCAGCAGCTTAGATCCCAGGGTAAACGAAAAACTGTTTTTT.

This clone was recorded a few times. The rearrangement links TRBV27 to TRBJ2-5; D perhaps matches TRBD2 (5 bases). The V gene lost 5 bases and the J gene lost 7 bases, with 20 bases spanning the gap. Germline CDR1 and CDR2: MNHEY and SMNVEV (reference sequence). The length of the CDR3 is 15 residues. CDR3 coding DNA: TGTGCCAGCAGTAACGAGAGGGAGCCCCTGAGGACCCAGTACTTC. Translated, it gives CASSNEREPLRTQYF.

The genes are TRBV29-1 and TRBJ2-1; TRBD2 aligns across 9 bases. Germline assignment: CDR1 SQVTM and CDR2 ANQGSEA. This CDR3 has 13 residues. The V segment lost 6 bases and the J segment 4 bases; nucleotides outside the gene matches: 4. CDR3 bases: TGCAGCGTCTCTAGCGGGGTATACAATGAGCAGTTCTTC. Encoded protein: CSVSSGVYNEQFF.